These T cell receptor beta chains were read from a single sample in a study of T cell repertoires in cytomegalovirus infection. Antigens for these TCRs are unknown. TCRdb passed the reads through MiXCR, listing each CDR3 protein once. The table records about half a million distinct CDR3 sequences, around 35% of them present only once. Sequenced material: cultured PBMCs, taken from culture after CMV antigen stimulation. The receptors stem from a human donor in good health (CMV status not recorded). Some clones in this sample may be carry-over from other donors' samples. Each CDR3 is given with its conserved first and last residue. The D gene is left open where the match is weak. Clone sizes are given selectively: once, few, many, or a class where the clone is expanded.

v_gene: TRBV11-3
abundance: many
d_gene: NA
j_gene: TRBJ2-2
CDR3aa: CASSPRGSGNTGELFF
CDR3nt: TGTGCCAGCAGCCCCCGAGGTAGCGGGAACACCGGGGAGCTGTTTTTT

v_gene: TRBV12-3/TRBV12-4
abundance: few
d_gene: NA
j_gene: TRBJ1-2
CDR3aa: CASHDGHNPTNYGYTF
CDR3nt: TGTGCCAGCCACGACGGGCACAATCCTACTAACTATGGCTACACCTTC

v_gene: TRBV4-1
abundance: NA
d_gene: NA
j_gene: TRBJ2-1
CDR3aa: CASSQDPSYNEQFF
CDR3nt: TGCGCCAGCAGCCAAGATCCCTCCTACAATGAGCAGTTCTTC

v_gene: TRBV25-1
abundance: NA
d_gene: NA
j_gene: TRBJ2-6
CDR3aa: CASSGEQGSASGANVLTF
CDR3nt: TGTGCCAGCAGTGGGGAACAGGGTTCTGCCTCTGGGGCCAACGTCCTGACTTTC

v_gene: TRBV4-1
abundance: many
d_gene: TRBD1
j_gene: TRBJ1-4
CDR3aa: CASSQDLGQGREKLFF
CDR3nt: TGCGCCAGCAGCCAAGATCTGGGACAGGGGCGGGAAAAACTGTTTTTT

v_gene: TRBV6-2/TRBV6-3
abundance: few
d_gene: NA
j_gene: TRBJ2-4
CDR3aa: CASSYSQRAEYF
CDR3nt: TGTGCCAGCAGTTACTCCCAGAGAGCAGAGTACTTC

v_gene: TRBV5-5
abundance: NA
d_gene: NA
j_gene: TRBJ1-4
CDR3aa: CASSLMQAEKLFF
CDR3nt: TGTGCCAGCAGCTTGATGCAGGCTGAAAAACTGTTTTTT

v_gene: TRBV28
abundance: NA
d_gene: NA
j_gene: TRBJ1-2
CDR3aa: CASSLDRGRQPPGYTF
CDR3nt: TGTGCCAGCAGTTTAGACCGGGGACGGCAACCCCCTGGCTACACCTTC

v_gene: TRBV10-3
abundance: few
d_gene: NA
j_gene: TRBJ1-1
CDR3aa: CATNGGQTMNTEAFF
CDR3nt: TGTGCCACCAATGGAGGACAGACGATGAACACTGAAGCTTTCTTT

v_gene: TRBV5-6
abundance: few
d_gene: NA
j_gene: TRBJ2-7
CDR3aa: CASSFALTPHEQYF
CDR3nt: TGTGCCAGCAGCTTTGCACTCACTCCCCACGAGCAGTACTTC

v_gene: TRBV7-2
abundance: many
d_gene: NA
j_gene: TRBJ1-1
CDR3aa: CASSLGRDMNTEAFF
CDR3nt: TGTGCCAGCAGCTTGGGAAGGGACATGAACACTGAAGCTTTCTTT

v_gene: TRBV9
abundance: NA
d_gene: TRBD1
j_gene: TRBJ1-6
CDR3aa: CASSVGQGRPLHF
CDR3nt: TGTGCCAGCAGCGTCGGACAGGGGCGACCCCTCCACTTT

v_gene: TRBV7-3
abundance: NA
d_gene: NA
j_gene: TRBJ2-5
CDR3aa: CASRKEYQETQYF
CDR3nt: TGTGCCAGCAGAAAAGAGTACCAAGAGACCCAGTACTTC

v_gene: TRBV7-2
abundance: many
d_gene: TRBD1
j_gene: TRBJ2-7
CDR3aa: CASSPRQGLSYEQYF
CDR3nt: TGTGCCAGCAGCCCACGACAGGGATTATCCTACGAGCAGTACTTC

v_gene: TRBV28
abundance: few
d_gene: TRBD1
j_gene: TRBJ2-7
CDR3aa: CASSDRGGGDEQYF
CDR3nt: TGTGCCAGCAGTGACAGGGGTGGAGGGGACGAGCAGTACTTC

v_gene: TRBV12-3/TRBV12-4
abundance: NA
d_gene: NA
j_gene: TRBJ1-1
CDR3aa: CASSLHRSNTEAFF
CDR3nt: TGTGCCAGCAGTTTACACAGGTCGAACACTGAAGCTTTCTTT

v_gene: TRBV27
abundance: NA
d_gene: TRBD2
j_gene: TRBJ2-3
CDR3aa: CASSLLSSGGDTQYF
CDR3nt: TGTGCCAGCAGTTTATTGTCTAGCGGCGGGGATACGCAGTATTTT

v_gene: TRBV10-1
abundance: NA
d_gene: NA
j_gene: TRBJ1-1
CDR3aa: CASSGQRNTEAFF
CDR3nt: TGCGCCAGCAGTGGACAAAGGAACACTGAAGCTTTCTTT